This T cell receptor beta chain derives from a study of post-analysis software for immune sequencing data. In the case of this clonotype: The antigen remains undetermined.

Each TCR beta cDNA library carried unique molecular identifiers. The source material, about 0.9 to 10 million T cells, gave rise to 500,000 or so cDNA molecules. TCRdb re-analysed the PCR reads in MiXCR, keeping a single row per CDR3 protein. Among about 820,000 distinct CDR3 sequences listed, around 50% were seen once. Study-level findings and limits: Controls had lower frequencies than patients of four or five TRBV segments, which included TRBV5-6, TRBV5-1 and TRBV20-1.

The CDR3 sequence is 19 residues long. Per germline, CDR1 SGHRS and CDR2 YFSETQ. Trimming at V came to 4 bases and at J to 2 bases, leaving 15 bases not matched to a gene. Sequenced material: blood. The chain recombines TRBV5-1 with TRBJ2-2; 9 bases are a match to TRBD1. This receptor was obtained from a girl aged 10 to 17 with multiple sclerosis. The CDR3: CASSRGGLTGGQNTGELFF. The CDR3 DNA is TGCGCCAGCAGCCGAGGAGGACTTACAGGGGGCCAAAACACCGGGGAGCTGTTTTTT.